This T cell receptor beta chain came from a study of cytomegalovirus exposure and HLA in healthy donors. Sequencing used immunoSEQ multiplex PCR; TCRdb keeps in-frame clones, though not all of them. The sample includes about 110,000 clones, around 86% seen only once; the top ten take 3% to 4%. The donors formed part of the approximately 120-subject validation cohort, distinct from the 666-subject first cohort. Sample: PBMCs. The TCR was taken from a woman aged 18 to 35 in good health and CMV-seropositive.

CDR3 coding DNA: TGCGCCAGCAGTTCCCCGGGACTACGCTCCTACAATGAGCAGTTCTTC. The encoded protein is CASSSPGLRSYNEQFF. The chain employs TRBV5-1 and TRBJ2-1; 7 bases map to TRBD2. Germline trimming cut 5 bases from V and 0 bases from J; bases unmatched to any gene: 8. CDR1 and CDR2 from the germline V gene are SGHRS and YFSETQ. This CDR3 contains 16 residues.